The sequence of this T cell receptor beta chain was determined in a study of blood T cell repertoires in COVID-19 (TCRdb year 2020). For the wider study: Samples from collaborators originated in the United States, Italy and Spain and spanned both the acute and convalescent phases of COVID-19. Where HLA class I and class II types were available, the types were taken from metadata supplied by the sample provider, not from assay-based typing. The dataset comprised deeply sampled blood TCRbeta repertoires from subjects exposed to, actively infected with, or recovered from COVID-19. The prospective study material was composed of cDNA or gDNA derived from T cells, B-cell-depleted T cells, or PBMCs. The repertoires were released in a freely available public database intended as a resource for research on the immune response to SARS-CoV-2. A de-identified subject ID, COVID-19 status, age in years and sex were almost always included in the sample metadata. The samples were drawn from two sources: the first 160 participants of the ongoing ImmuneRACE study, and fewer than 1,500 subjects contributed by 6 global collaborators.

TCRbeta CDR3 regions were amplified from genomic DNA using the immunoSEQ Assay, a bias-controlled multiplex PCR. On the study's bioinformatics: Within the assay, amplification of reference gene primers was used to estimate how many nucleated cells each sample contained. To quantify the absolute abundance of each unique TCRbeta CDR3 rearrangement, sequence reads were collapsed and filtered. For each sample, productive Simpson clonality was calculated as the square root of Simpson's diversity index across productive rearrangements. This immuneACCESS table, as held by TCRdb, lists in-frame sequences with V and J called but not all clones. Of the missing ones, under half trace to an unresolved V gene in checked studies; the others have no known cause. Clone size and V and J calls were adopted from that table, with D and trimming inferred from the DNA. This sample has over 65,000 clones in its table, and about three quarters of those were observed once. Together, the top ten hold around a tenth of the sample.

The collaborating institutions used their own protocols to collect whole blood in K2EDTA tubes. For TCRbeta analysis, collaborators shipped samples in one of three forms: frozen whole blood, isolated PBMCs, or DNA extracted from either of those sample types. On this clone itself: There is no known antigen for this receptor. Within one base of it there is no much larger clone, and no base qualities were kept.

Results and caveats for the whole study, not just this receptor: The quantity of clinical and demographic metadata differed by source and by participant and was supplied without curation.

The CDR3 spans 17 residues, from the cysteine through the phenylalanine. The DNA shown is the 51-base CDR3, in frame from base 1. For CDR1 and CDR2, the germline V gene lists SGHDN and FVKESK. Relative to germline, V is 2 bases shorter and J is 6 bases shorter, with 22 bases between their ends. The sequenced sample was peripheral blood. The receptor was isolated from a human donor in a cohort sampled during active COVID-19. The V and J genes are TRBV14 and TRBJ2-5; the D gene identity is not certain. The CDR3 here reads CASSQNSMARGSKTQYF. The nucleotide sequence is TGTGCCAGCAGCCAAAATTCAATGGCGAGAGGTTCAAAGACCCAGTACTTC.